Sequencing of this TCR beta chain was carried out in a study of blood T cell repertoires in COVID-19. The overall study: In each case, the material was cDNA or gDNA derived from T cells, B-cell-depleted T cells, or PBMCs.

Some clones are missing from TCRdb's copy, which holds only in-frame ones; the method was immunoSEQ multiplex PCR. This table has fewer than 350,000 clones, 85% to 90% appearing once. The sequence came from a woman aged 25-40 years who had been exposed to COVID-19. The source material was PBMCs or T cells enriched from blood (not recorded which).

The CDR3 here is CASSWAGVSGANVLTF. Written as DNA, the CDR3 is TGTGCCAGCAGCTGGGCAGGGGTCTCTGGGGCCAACGTCCTGACTTTC. The chain has TRBV7-9 and TRBJ2-6; D possibly corresponds to TRBD1 (6 bases). The CDR3 has 16 amino acids. CDR1 is SEHNR and CDR2 is FQNEAQ in the germline V gene (reference sequence). V gave up 4 bases and J gave up 0 bases, with 10 bases separating them. The full variable domain, with the rest looked up from reference TRBV7-9 and TRBJ2-6, is DTGVSQNPRHKITKRGQNVTFRCDPISEHNRLYWYRQTLGQGPEFLTYFQNEAQLEKSRLLSDRFSAERPKGSFSTLEIQRTEQGDSAMYLCASSWAGVSGANVLTFGAGSRLTVL.